This paragraph covers one TCR beta chain sequence. Its antigen remains unknown. This sample is part of a study of cytomegalovirus exposure and HLA in healthy donors. Germline CDR1 is SEHNR and CDR2 is FQNEAQ (reference sequence). V lost 5 bases to trimming and J lost 5 bases, with 9 bases between them. The length of the CDR3 is 12 residues. Researchers ran the PCR with 60 Vbeta and 13 Jbeta primers. Assay: immunoSEQ multiplex PCR; the TCRdb copy retains only in-frame clones and omits some. The sample consists of some 200,000 clones, roughly 90% of them appearing once. The study's findings and limits: A later analysis revealed that TCR association rates differed between HLA loci, peaking at DRB1 and bottoming out at HLA-C.

This TCR derives from a girl less than two years old in good health and CMV-seronegative. This sequence joins TRBV7-9 and TRBJ1-2; D remains ambiguous. The source material was PBMCs. CDR3 nucleotide sequence: TGTGCCAGCAGCCCTCAGGATTATGGCTACACCTTC. Translated: CASSPQDYGYTF.